The TCR beta chain described here comes from a study of T cell responses to AZD1222 COVID-19 vaccine. Overall study findings and caveats: In all cases, repertoires were sampled only after the peak T cell response. Regions 160-218 and 743-854 dominated among vaccine-associated CD4 TCRs spanning spike.

The assay was immunoSEQ multiplex PCR, and TCRdb's table has in-frame clones only and misses some. The sample includes about 150,000 clones, about 90% of them seen just once. With respect to this clone: The antigen remains undetermined.

The V gene's germline CDR1 is ENHRY and CDR2 SYGVKD. V shed 3 bases, J shed 5 bases, and the junction held 7 bases outside the gene matches. CDR3 length: 16 residues. The clonotype comes from an adult in good health. Specimen: peripheral blood, collected on day 0 of AZD1222 vaccination. This sequence joins TRBV10-3 and TRBJ2-7; 13 bases are a match to TRBD2. The chain's CDR3 is CAISDLGGTSGNEQYF. For the CDR3, the DNA is TGTGCCATCAGTGATCTAGGTGGGACTAGCGGGAACGAGCAGTACTTC.